These 8 T cell receptor beta chains originate from one sample sequenced in a study of shared clonotypes between healthy human individuals. Using immunoSEQ multiplex PCR, the repertoire was profiled, and TCRdb retains in-frame clones only, with some absent. The profile shows 700,000 to 950,000 clones, 90% to 97% of them singletons. Naive CD8 cells, CD45RO-negative and positively selected for CCR7, excluded terminally differentiated effector memory CD45RA+ cells. The sequenced sample was naive CD8+ T cells sorted from blood. Source of these receptors: a young man in good health.

The rearrangement joins TRBV6-5 to TRBJ2-7; D not certain. V lost 7 bases, J lost 4 bases, and 17 bases lay in between. This CDR3 spans 14 amino acids. Germline CDR1 MNHEY, CDR2 SVGAGI. CDR3 residues: CASMPGRPPYEQYF. DNA for the CDR3: TGTGCCAGCATGCCTGGACGCCCCCCGTACGAGCAGTACTTC.

The CDR3 sequence: CASDGNEQYF. The CDR3 coding sequence is TGTGCCAGCGACGGTAACGAGCAGTACTTC. J is TRBJ2-7 and V is TRBV2; D is ambiguous. CDR1 and CDR2 from the germline V gene are SNHLY and FYNNEI. Trimming took 8 bases from V and 5 from J, leaving 7 bases between them. The CDR3 consists of 10 residues. Full variable domain (remainder filled in from reference TRBV2 and TRBJ2-7): EPEVTQTPSHQVTQMGQEVILRCVPISNHLYFYWYRQILGQKVEFLVSFYNNEISEKSEIFDDQFSVERPDGSNFTLKIRSTKLEDSAMYFCASDGNEQYFGPGTRLTVT.

This clone was seen once. The chain combines TRBV6-1 with TRBJ2-7; TRBD1 is a possible D gene (6 bases). There are 14 residues in the CDR3. The germline V and J ends were trimmed by 3 bases and 2 bases, with 11 bases remaining between them. Germline-derived CDR1 and CDR2 are MNHNS and SASEGT. This CDR3 reads CASSDYAGAYEQYF. CDR3 in DNA: TGTGCCAGCAGTGATTATGCAGGGGCCTACGAGCAGTACTTC.

The chain links TRBV2 to TRBJ2-3; 7 bases are shared with TRBD1. The CDR3 loop spans 14 amino acids. CDR1 and CDR2 from the germline V gene are SNHLY and FYNNEI. V shed 6 bases and J 1 base; nucleotides not matched to a gene: 4. The CDR3 sequence is CASRLGQGTDTQYF. The CDR3 coding sequence is TGTGCCAGCAGACTAGGACAGGGCACAGATACGCAGTATTTT.

The chain joins TRBV15 to TRBJ2-2; D gene unclear. The germline CDR1 and CDR2 sequences are LNHNV and YYDKDF (reference sequence). This CDR3 spans 13 amino acids. The V and J ends lost 0 bases and 8 bases respectively, with 7 bases between them. The CDR3 bases are TGTGCCACCAGCAGAGATTTGACAGGGGAGCTGTTTTTT. Translation: CATSRDLTGELFF. Using reference TRBV15 and TRBJ2-2 for the parts outside the CDR3, the full variable domain is DAMVIQNPRYQVTQFGKPVTLSCSQTLNHNVMYWYQQKSSQAPKLLFHYYDKDFNNEADTPDNFQSRRPNTSFCFLDIRSPGLGDTAMYLCATSRDLTGELFFGEGSRLTVL.

This sequence joins TRBV18 and TRBJ2-1; a weak D match, TRBD1 (6 bases). Trimming pared 3 bases from V and 4 bases from J, leaving 16 bases between. CDR3 length: 16 residues. Germline V CDR1 and CDR2: KGHSH, LQKENI. Here the CDR3 reads CASSPVQGSEYNEQFF. The DNA of the CDR3 is TGTGCCAGCTCACCGGTACAGGGATCGGAGTACAATGAGCAGTTCTTC.

The genes are TRBV7-2 and TRBJ2-1; D gene unclear. Germline-derived CDR1 and CDR2 are SGHTA and FQGNSA. Trimming removed 3 bases from V and 0 bases from J, with 15 bases in between. The CDR3 runs 17 residues. CDR3 protein: CASSFRQPGYSYNEQFF. The CDR3 nucleotides are TGTGCCAGCAGCTTCCGGCAGCCGGGTTACTCCTACAATGAGCAGTTCTTC.

V usage is TRBV7-8 and J usage is TRBJ2-5; D gene ambiguous. Trimming shortened V by 1 base and J by 1 base, and 7 bases separated the two germline ends. CDR1 SGHVS and CDR2 FQNEAQ come from the germline V gene. The CDR3 has 14 residues. The CDR3 spells CASSLGLIQETQYF. For the CDR3, the DNA is TGTGCCAGCAGCTTAGGGCTGATCCAAGAGACCCAGTACTTC.